The TCR beta chain under discussion was sequenced for a study of patients and donors after allogeneic stem cell transplantation. The CDR3 has 14 amino acids. V lost 5 bases and J lost 0, with 10 bases in between. Germline V lookup: CDR1 WSHSY, CDR2 SAAADI. A single record per CDR3 protein comes from TCRdb applying MiXCR to the RT-PCR reads. The table records about 100,000 distinct CDR3 sequences, roughly 35% of them present only once. This clonotype was counted at least ten times. This receptor was taken from a human donor who was either an allogeneic HSCT recipient or a stem cell or donor lymphocyte infusion donor (not recorded which). It is not recorded whose cells these are; they may come from a transplant donor. What was sequenced was blood, either unsorted or a sorted T cell fraction (not recorded which). The chain carries TRBV10-2 and TRBJ1-2; D is possibly TRBD1 (6 bases). CDR3: CASSWTVSNYGYTF. CDR3 in DNA: TGCGCCAGCAGTTGGACAGTGTCTAACTATGGCTACACCTTC.